This TCR beta chain came from a study of T cells in Graves' hyperthyroidism and ophthalmopathy (dated by TCRdb to the late 2010s). For the study in its entirety: Peripheral blood samples were taken at initial diagnosis, before any treatment was given. Prospective prediction of ophthalmopathy was tested in an independent validation cohort of 18 to 20 hyperthyroidism patients and 17 patients who later progressed to ophthalmopathy. According to the paper, TCR Vbeta CDR3 sequencing was carried out on 135 peripheral blood samples, which came from 40 to 45 ophthalmopathy, 75 to 80 hyperthyroidism and approximately 17 progressor patients. Thyroid tissue and blood T-cell repertoires from six Graves' hyperthyroidism patients were also compared in the study. The 100 discovery patients were randomly split 7:3 into training and test sets. Following sampling, methimazole starting at 30 mg daily was given to hyperthyroidism patients, and high-dose intravenous methylprednisolone was given to ophthalmopathy patients. A discovery cohort of roughly 100 patients, roughly 43 with Graves' ophthalmopathy and over 55 with stable Graves' hyperthyroidism, was used to find distinguishing TCR V-J signatures.

TCR beta CDR3 regions were amplified from RNA transcripts. For the first round of RT-PCR on the TCR CDR3, the HTBI primer set was used together with the Qiagen OneStep RT-PCR kit. Libraries were constructed in a second round of multiplex PCR, after which size selection and purification were carried out. The libraries were sequenced on an Illumina HiSeq2000 using paired-end 100 bp reads. Under the source paper's analysis protocol: Raw data were processed with SOAPnuke, discarding reads with adapters, uncalled bases, mean Phred below 15, or no exact constant-primer or identifier match. High-quality paired reads were merged using COPE v1.2.5, and each unique nucleotide sequence was defined as a clonotype. Clonotypes were aligned to IMGT TRBV, TRBD and TRBJ reference segments using MiTCR v1.1. The analysis was restricted to V-J combinations with a frequency above 0.0001, which together covered 98% to 99.2% of the repertoires. The TCS score was defined as F50 (clonal expansion) divided by E x V (chaos), with BLOSUM62-based TCRdist calculated between CDR3 peptides within each V-J. Welch's t-statistics and random forest reduced 450 to 600 V-J features to fewer than 15, which were used in a naive Bayes classifier (R e1071). TCRdb trimmed public reads at Q25 via fastp, called clones via MiXCR and kept in-frame beta chains. Each entry is one CDR3 protein sequence, shown with its most common DNA and genes. The V and J calls follow TCRdb's processing rather than the paper's. The sample records 500,000 to 650,000 distinct CDR3 sequences, approximately 14% of which are singletons. The ten largest clones take up roughly an eighth of the sample.

This clonotype was recorded many times. Its antigen is still unknown. Base-call qualities are not available, and no considerably larger clone is one nucleotide away. Ophthalmopathy patients had moderately to severely active disease, Clinical Activity Score of at least 3, NOSPECS grade of at least 4, and duration under 3 months. The study excluded patients with uncontrolled infections, other autoimmune diseases, pregnancy or lactation. Diagnoses were based on clinical symptoms, serum thyroxine and TRAb, thyroid ultrasound and orbital computed tomography. PBMCs were isolated from 7.5 to 10 ml of fresh peripheral blood by Ficoll-Paque density gradient centrifugation. Total RNA was extracted using Trizol reagent, and RNA quality was assessed on an Agilent 2100 Bioanalyzer. The paper's findings and limits, for the study overall: Sample size was not statistically predetermined, and blinding of investigators to group allocation was not performed. Most expanded thyroid clonotypes (frequency above 0.001) were also detected in blood, suggesting blood repertoires may reflect thyroid immune responses. During validation, the model predicted progression to ophthalmopathy a median of around six months ahead of onset, with around 71% sensitivity and roughly 75% specificity. Ophthalmopathy was separated from stable hyperthyroidism by a 13 V-J signature model, with approximately 86% sensitivity and roughly 81% specificity obtained in cross-validation and 80%/75% obtained in testing.

Deletion took 2 bases off V and 2 bases off J, with a span of 7 bases between the germline ends. Sequences MNHEY (CDR1) and SMNVEV (CDR2) are obtained from the germline V gene (reference sequence). Measured from the cysteine to the phenylalanine, the CDR3 is 13 residues long. Only the CDR3 region is kept as DNA, spanning 39 bases read in frame from base 1. The source material was blood. This receptor was identified in a woman aged 45-65 years with Graves' ophthalmopathy. This receptor chain uses TRBV27 and TRBJ2-7; no D gene can be assigned with confidence. The CDR3 has the sequence CASSLMSTYEQYF. The nucleotide sequence is TGTGCCAGCAGTTTAATGAGTACCTACGAGCAGTACTTC.